This T cell receptor beta chain was identified in a study of T-cell memory formation after mild COVID-19. General study findings and limits: Memory sampled before infection contained some responding clones, suggesting cross-reactive memory joined. A balance of CD4 and CD8 characterized clones contracting day 15 to 85, whereas later expanders leaned CD4+. Chiefly within CM and EM were the contracting CD4+ clones; CD8+ ones were within EMRA.

The CDR3 is 14 amino acids. V lost 3 bases and J 2 bases, leaving 9 bases between the germline ends. Each CDR3 protein gets one entry after TCRdb re-called the 5' RACE reads with MiXCR. The data hold 350,000 to 500,000 distinct CDR3 sequences, with 20% observed a single time. The table lists this clonotype with a few counts. Its antigen is still unknown. The chain combines TRBV12-3 or TRBV12-4 with TRBJ2-3; TRBD2 might be the D (5 bases). The source material was PBMCs or a T cell subset sorted from them (not recorded which). This sequence was found in an adult woman who had mild COVID-19 (a few samples of this study predate the infection). Cell type and time point are not known. The CDR3 nucleotides are TGTGCCAGCAGTTTGGTCCTAGCCACAGATACGCAGTATTTT. Translation gives CASSLVLATDTQYF.